Detailed here is one TCR beta chain. These data originate in a study of cytomegalovirus exposure and HLA in healthy donors. The wider study: The study placed about 86% of its 398 genotyped donors in the Caucasian-associated ancestry cluster.

PCR used 60 Vbeta primers and 13 Jbeta primers. The protocol was immunoSEQ multiplex PCR, while the TCRdb copy is restricted to in-frame clones and leaves out a portion. The sample includes under 140,000 clones, about 86% of them seen just once. Material for sequencing was PBMCs. The TCR sequence derives from a man between 40 and 49 years old in good health and CMV-seronegative.

DNA of the CDR3: TGCGCCAGCAGCTTGGGGTTAGCGGGGACTTCCCAAGAGACCCAGTACTTC. Translated: CASSLGLAGTSQETQYF. The chain links TRBV5-1 to TRBJ2-5, with TRBD2 identical over 8 bases. The germline gives CDR1 SGHRS, CDR2 YFSETQ. V shed 0 bases and J 1 base; nucleotides not matched to a gene: 8. The CDR3 has 17 amino acids.